This T cell receptor beta chain is drawn from a study of T cells after yellow fever vaccination. Study-wide points: Reappearance after the booster was observed for most primary-vaccination clones (about 96% CD4, over 75% CD8). The secondary response was weaker but peaked faster, day 5 versus 15.

With 0 bases removed from V and 5 bases from J, the gap between germline ends came to 14 bases. Germline V gene data show CDR1 as SGDLS and CDR2 as YYNGEE. The CDR3 runs 15 residues. This clonotype was counted between two and nine times. Its cognate antigen is unknown. Using its own MiXCR run on the 5' RACE reads, TCRdb lists one record per CDR3 protein. Of 620,000 or so distinct CDR3 sequences in the sample, roughly an eighth were seen once. The gene calls are TRBV9 and TRBJ2-5, with D perhaps TRBD2 (6 bases). The sequencing used PBMCs, collected on the day of the yellow fever booster vaccination. This TCR came from a man younger than 40 who received the YFV17D yellow fever vaccine. The CDR3 loop is CASSVAGAGWETQYF. The DNA of the CDR3 is TGTGCCAGCAGCGTAGCAGGTGCGGGATGGGAGACCCAGTACTTC.